This T cell receptor (beta chain) was identified during a study of patients and donors after allogeneic stem cell transplantation. TCRdb redid the calling of the RT-PCR reads with MiXCR, one entry per CDR3 protein. The sample has over 150,000 distinct CDR3 sequences, approximately 31% seen once. The V end lost 6 bases, the J end lost 3 bases, and 16 bases lay between the germline ends. Germline assignment: CDR1 SQVTM and CDR2 ANQGSEA. This CDR3 contains 14 residues. Sequenced: blood, either unsorted or a sorted T cell fraction (not recorded which). This receptor was obtained from a human donor who was either an allogeneic HSCT recipient or a stem cell or donor lymphocyte infusion donor (not recorded which). It is not recorded whose cells these are; they may come from a transplant donor. V usage is TRBV29-1 and J usage is TRBJ2-3; a possible D gene is TRBD2 (5 bases). The CDR3, as DNA: TGCAGCGTCCGGGCGGCCAGCGGAACAGATACGCAGTATTTT. It yields the protein CSVRAASGTDTQYF.